The next 21 T cell receptor beta chains were all read from a single sample in a study of T-cell memory formation after mild COVID-19. One entry per CDR3 protein results from TCRdb running MiXCR on the 5' RACE reads. The sample gives roughly 580,000 distinct CDR3 sequences, approximately 19% of which show up once; around 12% is in the top ten. What was sequenced was PBMCs or a T cell subset sorted from them (not recorded which). The source of these receptors is an adult woman who had mild COVID-19 (a few samples of this study predate the infection). Cell type and time point are not known.

V is TRBV20-1 and J is TRBJ2-7, with 7 bases identical to TRBD2. The CDR3 has 14 residues. Trimming took 2 bases from V and 2 from J; bases not matched to a gene: 6. The germline V gene has CDR1 DFQATT and CDR2 SNEGSKA (reference sequence). In nucleotides, the CDR3 is TGCAGTGCTAGATCCGCGCGGGGGACCTACGAGCAGTACTTC. Protein: CSARSARGTYEQYF.

The rearrangement uses TRBV6-5 and TRBJ2-1, with TRBD1 identical over 7 bases. CDR3 length: 14 residues. Germline V CDR1 and CDR2: MNHEY, SVGAGI. V lost 5 bases, J lost 9 bases, and 10 bases stayed unmatched. CDR3 loop: CASSRPTGLGEQFF. The CDR3 DNA sequence: TGTGCCAGCAGTCGGCCGACAGGGTTAGGTGAGCAGTTCTTC.

The table lists this clonotype with a count of one. V and J are TRBV20-1 and TRBJ1-2; 9 bases match TRBD1. This CDR3 has 14 amino acids. The germline CDR1 and CDR2 sequences are DFQATT and SNEGSKA (reference sequence). J gave up 4 bases and V 4 bases, and 7 bases lay outside the gene matches. The CDR3 nucleotides are TGCAGTGCTATTCCAGGACAGGGGATCTATGGCTACACCTTC. It codes for CSAIPGQGIYGYTF.

The rearrangement joins TRBV7-9 to TRBJ1-1; D unclear. CDR1 and CDR2 (germline): SEHNR, FQNEAQ (reference sequence). Trimming pared 5 bases from V and 0 bases from J, leaving 13 bases between. The CDR3 has 15 residues. The CDR3 DNA reads as TGTGCCAGCAGCCCAGCCGGGCGGATGAACACTGAAGCTTTCTTT. The encoded protein is CASSPAGRMNTEAFF.

V usage is TRBV7-9 and J usage is TRBJ2-7; D is possibly TRBD1 or TRBD2 (5 bases each). The V end lost 3 bases, the J end lost 3 bases, and 15 bases lay between the germline ends. The CDR3 sequence is 15 residues long. CDR1 is SEHNR and CDR2 is FQNEAQ in the germline V gene (reference sequence). The CDR3 DNA is TGTGCCAGCAGCTTCGGTCCGGGACCCGTCTACGAGCAGTACTTC. It is translated as CASSFGPGPVYEQYF.

The chain employs TRBV27 and TRBJ2-3; maybe TRBD2 (5 bases). V was cut by 5 bases and J by 8 bases, with 20 bases left in between. This CDR3 comprises 15 residues. The germline CDR1 and CDR2 sequences are MNHEY and SMNVEV (reference sequence). CDR3 residues: CASSPGLYPRGTQYF. In DNA form, the CDR3 reads TGTGCCAGCAGTCCCGGGCTTTATCCTCGGGGTACGCAGTATTTT.

This clonotype was observed at least ten times. J is TRBJ2-5 and V is TRBV5-6, with 8 bases fitting TRBD2. The germline V gene encodes CDR1 SGHDT and CDR2 YYEEEE. V was pared by 1 base and J by 5 bases, with 10 bases of the junction left unmatched. This CDR3 comprises 16 residues. The CDR3 sequence: CASSLITAGARETQYF. The CDR3 DNA sequence: TGTGCCAGCAGCTTGATTACAGCGGGGGCTCGGGAGACCCAGTACTTC. Together with reference TRBV5-6 and TRBJ2-5, the CDR3 gives the full variable domain: DAGVTQSPTHLIKTRGQQVTLRCSPKSGHDTVSWYQQALGQGPQFIFQYYEEEERQRGNFPDRFSGHQFPNYSSELNVNALLLGDSALYLCASSLITAGARETQYFGPGTRLLVL.

V usage is TRBV12-3 or TRBV12-4 and J usage is TRBJ2-7, with a weak D call TRBD2 (5 bases). The V end lost 2 bases, the J end lost 5 bases, and 10 bases lay between the germline ends. There are 13 residues in the CDR3. The CDR3 sequence: CASSLLRTHEQYF. DNA of the CDR3: TGTGCCAGCAGTTTATTACGGACTCACGAGCAGTACTTC.

The rearrangement joins TRBV20-1 to TRBJ2-7, with D perhaps TRBD2 (6 bases). This CDR3 has 15 amino acids. Between the trimmed V and J ends, which lost 5 bases and 1 base, there was a span of 18 bases. Germline V gene sequence: CDR1 DFQATT, CDR2 SNEGSKA (reference sequence). CDR3 in amino acids: CSALVISGPSYEQYF. The CDR3, as DNA: TGCAGTGCTCTCGTAATCAGCGGGCCGTCCTACGAGCAGTACTTC.

V and J are TRBV6-6 and TRBJ2-7, with D possibly called TRBD1 or TRBD2 (6 bases each). Deletions cut 6 bases from V and 2 bases from J, with 11 bases between. This CDR3 contains 13 residues. Germline CDR1 is MNHNY and CDR2 is SVGAGI (reference sequence). The CDR3 DNA reads as TGTGCCAGCAGGGAGGGGGGTGCCTACGAGCAGTACTTC. This encodes CASREGGAYEQYF.

The chain has TRBV24-1 and TRBJ2-1; either TRBD1 or TRBD2 may supply D (5 bases each). This CDR3 is 18 amino acids long. V was pared by 3 bases and J by 0 bases, with 17 bases between. Germline V CDR1 and CDR2: KGHDR, SFDVKD. CDR3 bases: TGTGCCACCAGTGATGCTCCCCACGGGGCGGGCTCCTACAATGAGCAGTTCTTC. Amino acid sequence: CATSDAPHGAGSYNEQFF.

In this sample, this clonotype turned up a few times. DNA of the CDR3: TGCGCCAGCAGCCAAGAAGGTCGGGGTAGGGACATTCAGTACTTC. Translating it yields CASSQEGRGRDIQYF. This rearrangement joins TRBV4-1 to TRBJ2-4; weak D call: TRBD2 (5 bases). The CDR3 sequence is 15 residues long. The V gene's germline CDR1 is MGHRA and CDR2 YSYEKL. Trimming took 0 bases from V and 8 from J, leaving 14 bases between them.

This clonotype was recorded at least ten times. This chain connects TRBV7-9 to TRBJ2-2, with a tentative D call TRBD2 (6 bases). Trimming stripped 2 bases from V and 0 bases from J, with 7 bases between. This CDR3 spans 15 amino acids. Germline V gene sequence: CDR1 SEHNR, CDR2 FQNEAQ (reference sequence). The CDR3 here is CASSLTSPNTGELFF. The CDR3 DNA reads TGTGCCAGCAGCTTAACTAGCCCGAACACCGGGGAGCTGTTTTTT.

The V and J genes are TRBV15 and TRBJ2-3, with D possibly TRBD2 on 5 matching bases. Trimming stripped 5 bases from V and 2 bases from J, with 17 bases between. CDR1 is LNHNV and CDR2 is YYDKDF in the germline V gene (reference sequence). The CDR3 is made up of 16 amino acids. CDR3 nucleotide sequence: TGTGCCACCAGCGGAAGAGGGTATAGGGCCACAGATACGCAGTATTTT. Amino acids: CATSGRGYRATDTQYF.

This chain uses TRBV10-3 with TRBJ2-7; unclear D gene. CDR1 is ENHRY and CDR2 is SYGVKD in the germline V gene. The CDR3 covers 12 residues. With 8 bases removed from V and 7 bases from J, the gap between germline ends came to 15 bases. The CDR3 DNA follows: TGTGCCATCGCAGGTGACGCTGGGGAGCAGTACGTC. It is translated as CAIAGDAGEQYV.

This clonotype turned up a few times. The DNA of the CDR3 is TGTGCCAGCAGCCCCGATTTCGGACAGCAAGAGACCCAGTACTTC. It specifies CASSPDFGQQETQYF. V gene TRBV7-6 combines with J gene TRBJ2-5; tentative D call: TRBD1 (6 bases). V was trimmed by 5 bases and J by 2 bases, leaving 15 bases between them. Germline V lookup: CDR1 SGHVS, CDR2 FNYEAQ. This CDR3 comprises 15 residues.

The chain couples TRBV7-3 to TRBJ2-3; D not resolved. The CDR3 covers 15 residues. Between the trimmed V and J ends, which lost 6 bases and 2 bases, there was a span of 15 bases. CDR1 is SGHTA and CDR2 is FQGTGA in the germline V gene. DNA of the CDR3: TGTGCCAGCAGTCCCCTGGCGGCTATCACAGATACGCAGTATTTT. It codes for CASSPLAAITDTQYF.

This clonotype was seen more than once but under ten times. The V call is TRBV5-6, the J call TRBJ1-2; the match to TRBD1 covers 12 bases. This CDR3 is 14 amino acids long. V was pared by 5 bases and J by 9 bases, with 8 bases of the junction left unmatched. Looked up from germline, CDR1 is SGHDT and CDR2 is YYEEEE. The CDR3 region is CASRTGQGADSYTF. In nucleotides, the CDR3 is TGTGCCAGCAGGACGGGACAGGGGGCGGATAGCTACACCTTC.

This sequence joins TRBV7-6 and TRBJ1-2; D possibly corresponds to TRBD1 (5 bases). The CDR3 loop spans 16 amino acids. Trimming pared 0 bases from V and 6 bases from J, leaving 17 bases between. Germline-derived CDR1 and CDR2 are SGHVS and FNYEAQ. CDR3 amino acids: CASSLAPGPTTHGYTF. The CDR3 bases are TGTGCCAGCAGCTTAGCCCCGGGACCCACTACCCATGGCTACACCTTC.

The sample holds a few counts of this clonotype. The chain carries TRBV7-2 and TRBJ2-5; TRBD2 aligns across 12 bases. The V gene end was trimmed by 1 base and the J gene end by 2 bases; junction bases not matched to a gene: 11. This CDR3 spans 19 amino acids. The germline V gene encodes CDR1 SGHTA and CDR2 FQGNSA. CDR3 loop: CASSLGLLAGGLSQETQYF. For the CDR3, the DNA is TGTGCCAGCAGCTTAGGGTTACTAGCGGGGGGACTGTCACAAGAGACCCAGTACTTC.

The chain has TRBV12-3 or TRBV12-4 and TRBJ2-1, with D unresolved. This CDR3 has 13 amino acids. The ends were cut back, 5 bases at V and 6 bases at J, with 11 bases in the middle. CDR3 sequence: CASSPRKSNEQFF. The CDR3 region has the DNA TGTGCCAGCAGTCCACGGAAATCCAATGAGCAGTTCTTC.